This T cell receptor beta chain was observed in a study of blood T cells in healthy people across ages. Each of the donors had approximately 10 milliliters of peripheral blood drawn into EDTA-treated Vacutainer tubes. This clonotype was counted a few times. Its antigen is not known. Points from the study as a whole: Unknown donor CMV status possibly confounded expanded clonotype changes.

Trimming removed 8 bases from V and 4 bases from J, with 2 bases in between. The CDR3 is 9 amino acids. Then a second PCR, running about 7 to 11 cycles, was carried out with a sample-barcoded 5' primer and a J-beta primer mix. TCRdb independently ran MiXCR on the 5' RACE reads; one entry per CDR3 protein. The sample includes 550,000 to 600,000 distinct CDR3 sequences, about 45% of them seen just once. The source is a man aged 80 or over in good health. The sample consisted of blood. The genes are TRBV12-3 or TRBV12-4 and TRBJ2-5; D remains ambiguous. The CDR3 nucleotides read TGTGCCAGCGGAGAGACCCAGTACTTC. This encodes CASGETQYF.